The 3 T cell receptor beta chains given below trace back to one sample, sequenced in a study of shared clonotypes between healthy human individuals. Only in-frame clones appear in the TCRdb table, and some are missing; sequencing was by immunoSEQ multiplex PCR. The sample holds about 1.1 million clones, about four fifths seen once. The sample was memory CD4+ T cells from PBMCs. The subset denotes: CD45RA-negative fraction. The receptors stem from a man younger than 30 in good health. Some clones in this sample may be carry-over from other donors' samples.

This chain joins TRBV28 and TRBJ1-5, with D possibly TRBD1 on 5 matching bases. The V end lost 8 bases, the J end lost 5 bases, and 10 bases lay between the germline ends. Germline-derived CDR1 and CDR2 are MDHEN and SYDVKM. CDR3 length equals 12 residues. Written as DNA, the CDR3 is TGTGCCAGCTGGGGGGTAGATCAGCCCCAGCATTTT. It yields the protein CASWGVDQPQHF. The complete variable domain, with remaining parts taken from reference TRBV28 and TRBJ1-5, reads DVKVTQSSRYLVKRTGEKVFLECVQDMDHENMFWYRQDPGLGLRLIYFSYDVKMKEKGDIPEGYSVSREKKERFSLILESASTNQTSMYLCASWGVDQPQHFGDGTRLSIL.

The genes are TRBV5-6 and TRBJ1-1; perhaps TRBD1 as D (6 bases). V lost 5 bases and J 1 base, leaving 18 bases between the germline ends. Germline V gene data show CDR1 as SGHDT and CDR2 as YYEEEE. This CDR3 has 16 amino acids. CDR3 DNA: TGTGCCAGCAGTTTTACCGCGACGGACAGGAACACTGAAGCTTTCTTT. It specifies CASSFTATDRNTEAFF.

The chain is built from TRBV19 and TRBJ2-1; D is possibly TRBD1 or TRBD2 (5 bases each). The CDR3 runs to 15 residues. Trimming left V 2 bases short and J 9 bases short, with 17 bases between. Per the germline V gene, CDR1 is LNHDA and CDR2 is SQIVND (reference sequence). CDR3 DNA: TGTGCCAGTAGTATATCGGCCGGGACCACGGTTGAGCAGTTCTTC. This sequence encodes CASSISAGTTVEQFF.